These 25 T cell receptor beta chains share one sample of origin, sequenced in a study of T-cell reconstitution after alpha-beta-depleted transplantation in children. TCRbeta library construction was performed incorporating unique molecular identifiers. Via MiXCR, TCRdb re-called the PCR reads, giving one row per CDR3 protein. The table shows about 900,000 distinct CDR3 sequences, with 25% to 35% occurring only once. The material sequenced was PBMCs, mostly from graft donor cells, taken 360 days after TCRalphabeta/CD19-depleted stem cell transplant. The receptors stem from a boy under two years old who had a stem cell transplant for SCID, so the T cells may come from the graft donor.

CDR3 in DNA: TGCGCCAGCAGCTTGGGGACAGGGGGCGCTGGGACTGAAGCTTTCTTT. Protein product: CASSLGTGGAGTEAFF. The chain joins TRBV5-1 to TRBJ1-1; TRBD1 agrees at 11 bases. Germline lookup yields CDR1 SGHRS and CDR2 YFSETQ. There are 16 residues in the CDR3. Trimming removed 0 bases from V and 5 bases from J; junction bases left unmatched: 6.

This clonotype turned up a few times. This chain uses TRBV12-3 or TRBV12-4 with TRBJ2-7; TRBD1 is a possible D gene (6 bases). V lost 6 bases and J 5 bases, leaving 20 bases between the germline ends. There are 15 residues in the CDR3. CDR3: CASRITGDKTNEQYF. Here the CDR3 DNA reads TGTGCCAGCAGAATTACCGGGGACAAAACTAACGAGCAGTACTTC.

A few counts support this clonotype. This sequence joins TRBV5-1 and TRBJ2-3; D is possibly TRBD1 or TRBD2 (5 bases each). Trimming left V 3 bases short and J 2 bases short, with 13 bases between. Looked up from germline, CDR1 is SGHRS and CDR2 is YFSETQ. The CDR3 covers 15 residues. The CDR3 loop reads CASSWGSGFTDTQYF. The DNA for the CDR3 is TGCGCCAGCAGCTGGGGGAGCGGATTCACAGATACGCAGTATTTT.

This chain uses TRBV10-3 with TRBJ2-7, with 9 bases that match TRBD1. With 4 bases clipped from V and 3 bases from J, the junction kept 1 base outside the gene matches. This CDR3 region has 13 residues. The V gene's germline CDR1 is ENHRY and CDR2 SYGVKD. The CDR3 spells CAISGTGVYEQYF. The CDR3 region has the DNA TGTGCCATCAGTGGGACAGGGGTCTACGAGCAGTACTTC.

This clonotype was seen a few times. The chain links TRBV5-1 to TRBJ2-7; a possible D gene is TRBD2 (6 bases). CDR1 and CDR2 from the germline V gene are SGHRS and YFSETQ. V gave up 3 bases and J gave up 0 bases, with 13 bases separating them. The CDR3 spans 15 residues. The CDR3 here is CASSSGLLSSYEQYF. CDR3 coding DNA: TGCGCCAGCAGCTCGGGACTGCTTAGCTCCTACGAGCAGTACTTC.

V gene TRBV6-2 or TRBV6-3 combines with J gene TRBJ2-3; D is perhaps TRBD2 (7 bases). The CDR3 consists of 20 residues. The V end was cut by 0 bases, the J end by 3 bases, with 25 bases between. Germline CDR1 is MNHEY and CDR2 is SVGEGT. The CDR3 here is CASSYSRNGFVGGPTDTQYF. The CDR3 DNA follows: TGTGCCAGCAGTTACTCGAGGAACGGATTTGTGGGGGGGCCGACAGATACGCAGTATTTT.

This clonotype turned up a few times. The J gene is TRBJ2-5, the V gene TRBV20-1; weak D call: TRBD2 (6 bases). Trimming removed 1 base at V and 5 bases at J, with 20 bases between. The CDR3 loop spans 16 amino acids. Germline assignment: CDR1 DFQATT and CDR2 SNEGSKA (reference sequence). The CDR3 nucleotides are TGCAGTGCTAGAGGGGGGGAACTAGGAAGGAGGGAGACCCAGTACTTC. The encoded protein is CSARGGELGRRETQYF.

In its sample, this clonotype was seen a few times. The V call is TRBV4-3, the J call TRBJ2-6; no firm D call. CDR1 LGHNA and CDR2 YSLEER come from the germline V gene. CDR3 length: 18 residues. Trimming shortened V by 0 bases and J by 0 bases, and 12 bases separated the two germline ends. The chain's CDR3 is CASSQDGQTSSGANVLTF. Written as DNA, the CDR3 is TGCGCCAGCAGCCAAGATGGGCAGACATCCTCTGGGGCCAACGTCCTGACTTTC.

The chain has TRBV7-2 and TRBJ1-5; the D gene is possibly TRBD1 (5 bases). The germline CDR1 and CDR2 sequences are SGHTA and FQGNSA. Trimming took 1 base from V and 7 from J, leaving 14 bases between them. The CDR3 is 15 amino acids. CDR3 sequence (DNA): TGTGCCAGCAGCTTAGGGATCAGGGATTTACAGCCCCAGCATTTT. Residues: CASSLGIRDLQPQHF.

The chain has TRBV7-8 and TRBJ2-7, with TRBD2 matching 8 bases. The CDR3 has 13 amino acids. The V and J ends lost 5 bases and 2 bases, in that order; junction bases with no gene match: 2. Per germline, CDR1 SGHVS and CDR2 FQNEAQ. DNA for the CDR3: TGTGCCAGCAGCCGGGAGGGGACCTACGAGCAGTACTTC. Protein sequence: CASSREGTYEQYF.

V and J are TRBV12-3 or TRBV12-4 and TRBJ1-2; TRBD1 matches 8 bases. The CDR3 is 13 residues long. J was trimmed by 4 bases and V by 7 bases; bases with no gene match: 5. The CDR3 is CASNDGTGYGYTF. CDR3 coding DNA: TGTGCCAGCAATGACGGGACAGGCTATGGCTACACCTTC.

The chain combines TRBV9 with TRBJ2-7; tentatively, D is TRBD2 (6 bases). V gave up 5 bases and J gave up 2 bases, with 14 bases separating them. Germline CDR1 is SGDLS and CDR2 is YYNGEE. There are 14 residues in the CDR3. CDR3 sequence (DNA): TGTGCCAGCAGTGGGGGACTCACTACCTACGAGCAGTACTTC. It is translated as CASSGGLTTYEQYF.

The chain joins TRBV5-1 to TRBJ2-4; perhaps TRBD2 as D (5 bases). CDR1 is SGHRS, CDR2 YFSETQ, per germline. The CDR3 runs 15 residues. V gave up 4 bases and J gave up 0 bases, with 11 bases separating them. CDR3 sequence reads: CASSPEVGAKNIQYF. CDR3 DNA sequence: TGCGCCAGCAGCCCGGAGGTGGGAGCCAAAAACATTCAGTACTTC.

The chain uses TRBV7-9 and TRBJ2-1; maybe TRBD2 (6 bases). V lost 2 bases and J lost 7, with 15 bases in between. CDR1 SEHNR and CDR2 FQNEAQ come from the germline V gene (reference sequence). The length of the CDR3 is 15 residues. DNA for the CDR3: TGTGCCAGCAGCTTAAAAAGGGACTGGGGAAATGAGCAGTTCTTC. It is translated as CASSLKRDWGNEQFF.

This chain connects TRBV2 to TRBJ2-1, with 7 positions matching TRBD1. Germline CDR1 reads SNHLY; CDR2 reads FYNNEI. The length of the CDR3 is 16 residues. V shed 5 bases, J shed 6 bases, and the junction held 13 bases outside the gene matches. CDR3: CASSRQGSVVGNEQFF. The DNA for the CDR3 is TGTGCCAGCAGTAGACAGGGTTCGGTCGTGGGCAATGAGCAGTTCTTC.

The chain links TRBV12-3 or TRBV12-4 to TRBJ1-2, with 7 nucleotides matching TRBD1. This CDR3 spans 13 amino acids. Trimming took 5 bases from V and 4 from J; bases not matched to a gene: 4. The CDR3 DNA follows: TGTGCCAGCAGTGTAACAGGGGTCTATGGCTACACCTTC. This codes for CASSVTGVYGYTF.

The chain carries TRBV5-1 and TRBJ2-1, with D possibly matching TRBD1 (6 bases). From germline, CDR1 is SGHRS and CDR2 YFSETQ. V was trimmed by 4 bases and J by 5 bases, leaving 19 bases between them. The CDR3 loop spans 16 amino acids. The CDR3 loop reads CASSPLGANSNNEQFF. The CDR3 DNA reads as TGCGCCAGCAGCCCGCTGGGGGCCAATTCGAACAATGAGCAGTTCTTC.

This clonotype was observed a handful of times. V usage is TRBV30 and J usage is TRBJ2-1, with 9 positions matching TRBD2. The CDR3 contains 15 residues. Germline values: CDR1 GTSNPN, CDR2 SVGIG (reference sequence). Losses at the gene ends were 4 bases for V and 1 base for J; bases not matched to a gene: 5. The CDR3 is CAWNGAGGSYNEQFF. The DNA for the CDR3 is TGTGCCTGGAATGGGGCGGGGGGGTCCTACAATGAGCAGTTCTTC.

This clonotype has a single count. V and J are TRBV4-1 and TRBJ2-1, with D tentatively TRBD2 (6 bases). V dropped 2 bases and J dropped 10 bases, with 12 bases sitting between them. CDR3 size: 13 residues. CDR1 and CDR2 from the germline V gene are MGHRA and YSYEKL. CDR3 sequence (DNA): TGCGCCAGCAGCCAACGGTCTAGCGTGGAGCAGTTCTTC. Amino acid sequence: CASSQRSSVEQFF.

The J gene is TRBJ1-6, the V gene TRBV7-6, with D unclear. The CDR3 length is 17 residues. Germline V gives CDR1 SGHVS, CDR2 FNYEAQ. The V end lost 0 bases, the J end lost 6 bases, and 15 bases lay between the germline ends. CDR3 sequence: CASSLAHTTAANSPLHF. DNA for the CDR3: TGTGCCAGCAGCTTAGCGCACACGACGGCAGCTAATTCACCCCTCCACTTT.

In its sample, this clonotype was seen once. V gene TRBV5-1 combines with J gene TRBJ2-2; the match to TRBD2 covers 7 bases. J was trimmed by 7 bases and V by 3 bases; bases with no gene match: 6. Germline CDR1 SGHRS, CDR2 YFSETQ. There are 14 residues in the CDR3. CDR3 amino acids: CASSWGSGIGELFF. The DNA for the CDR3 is TGCGCCAGCAGCTGGGGAAGCGGGATCGGGGAGCTGTTTTTT.

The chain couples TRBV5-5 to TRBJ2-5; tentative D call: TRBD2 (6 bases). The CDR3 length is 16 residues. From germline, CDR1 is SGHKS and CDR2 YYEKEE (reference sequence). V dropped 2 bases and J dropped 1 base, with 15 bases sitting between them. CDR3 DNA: TGTGCCAGCAGCTTCTTTTCCGGGGGACCCCAAGAGACCCAGTACTTC. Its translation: CASSFFSGGPQETQYF.

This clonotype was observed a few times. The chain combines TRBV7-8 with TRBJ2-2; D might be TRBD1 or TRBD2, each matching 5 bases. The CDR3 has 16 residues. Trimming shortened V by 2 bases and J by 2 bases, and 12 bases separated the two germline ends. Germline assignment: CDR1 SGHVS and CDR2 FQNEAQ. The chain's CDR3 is CASSLFEGPNTGELFF. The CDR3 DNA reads TGTGCCAGCAGCTTATTTGAGGGGCCCAACACCGGGGAGCTGTTTTTT.

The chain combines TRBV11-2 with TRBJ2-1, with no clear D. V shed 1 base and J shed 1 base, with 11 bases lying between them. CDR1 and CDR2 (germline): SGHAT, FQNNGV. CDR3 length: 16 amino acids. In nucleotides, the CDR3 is TGTGCCAGCAGCTTAGCAGCTATGGAGTCCTACAATGAGCAGTTCTTC. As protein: CASSLAAMESYNEQFF.

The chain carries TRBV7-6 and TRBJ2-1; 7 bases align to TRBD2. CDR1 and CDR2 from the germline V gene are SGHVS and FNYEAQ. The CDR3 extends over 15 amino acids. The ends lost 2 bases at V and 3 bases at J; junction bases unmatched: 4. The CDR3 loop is CASSLNGGDYNEQFF. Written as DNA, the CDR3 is TGTGCCAGCAGCTTAAATGGGGGGGACTACAATGAGCAGTTCTTC.